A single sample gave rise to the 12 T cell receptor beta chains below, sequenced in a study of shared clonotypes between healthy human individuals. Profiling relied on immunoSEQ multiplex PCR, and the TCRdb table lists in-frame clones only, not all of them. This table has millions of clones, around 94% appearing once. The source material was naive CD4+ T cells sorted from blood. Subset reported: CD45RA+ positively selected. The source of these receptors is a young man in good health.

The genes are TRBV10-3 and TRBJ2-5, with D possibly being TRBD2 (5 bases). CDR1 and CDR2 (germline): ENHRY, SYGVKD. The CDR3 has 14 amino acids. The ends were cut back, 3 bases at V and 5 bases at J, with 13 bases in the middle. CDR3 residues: CAISEGGPNETQYF. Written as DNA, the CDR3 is TGTGCCATCAGTGAAGGAGGACCAAATGAGACCCAGTACTTC.

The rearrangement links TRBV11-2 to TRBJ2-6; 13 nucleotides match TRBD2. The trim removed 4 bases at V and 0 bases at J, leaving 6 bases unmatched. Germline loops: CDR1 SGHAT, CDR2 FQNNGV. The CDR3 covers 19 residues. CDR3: CASSSGLAGAYSGANVLTF. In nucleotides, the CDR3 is TGTGCCAGCAGCTCCGGACTAGCGGGAGCTTACTCTGGGGCCAACGTCCTGACTTTC.

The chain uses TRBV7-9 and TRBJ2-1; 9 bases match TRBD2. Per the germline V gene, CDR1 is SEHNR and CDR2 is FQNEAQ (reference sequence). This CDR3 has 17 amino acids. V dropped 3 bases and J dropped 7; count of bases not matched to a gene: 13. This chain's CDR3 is CASSFFGSSGTRNEQFF. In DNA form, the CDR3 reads TGTGCCAGCAGCTTTTTTGGCTCTAGCGGGACGAGGAATGAGCAGTTCTTC.

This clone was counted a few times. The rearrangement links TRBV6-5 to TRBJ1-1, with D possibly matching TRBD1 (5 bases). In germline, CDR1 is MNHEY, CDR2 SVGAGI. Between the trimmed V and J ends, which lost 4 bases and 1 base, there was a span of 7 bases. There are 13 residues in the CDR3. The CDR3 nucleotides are TGTGCCAGCAGTTGGGACTGGAACACTGAAGCTTTCTTT. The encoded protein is CASSWDWNTEAFF.

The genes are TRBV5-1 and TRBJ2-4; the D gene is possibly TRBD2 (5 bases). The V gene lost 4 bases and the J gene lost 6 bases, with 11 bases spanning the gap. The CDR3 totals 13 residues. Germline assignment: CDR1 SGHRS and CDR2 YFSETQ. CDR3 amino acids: CASSPDAGNIQYF. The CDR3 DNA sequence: TGCGCCAGCAGCCCGGACGCGGGAAACATTCAGTACTTC.

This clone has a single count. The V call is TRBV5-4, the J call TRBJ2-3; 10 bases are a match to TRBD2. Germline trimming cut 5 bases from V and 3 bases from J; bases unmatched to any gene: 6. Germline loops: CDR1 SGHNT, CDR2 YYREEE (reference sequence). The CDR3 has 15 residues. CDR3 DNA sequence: TGTGCCAGCAGACGTACTAGCGGGGCTACAGATACGCAGTATTTT. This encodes CASRRTSGATDTQYF.

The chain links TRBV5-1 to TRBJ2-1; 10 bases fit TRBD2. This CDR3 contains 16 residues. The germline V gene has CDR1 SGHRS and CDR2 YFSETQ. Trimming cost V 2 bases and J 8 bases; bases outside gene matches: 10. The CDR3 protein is CASSFRLAGPPHEQFF. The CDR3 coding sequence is TGCGCCAGCAGCTTTCGACTAGCGGGTCCCCCCCATGAGCAGTTCTTC.

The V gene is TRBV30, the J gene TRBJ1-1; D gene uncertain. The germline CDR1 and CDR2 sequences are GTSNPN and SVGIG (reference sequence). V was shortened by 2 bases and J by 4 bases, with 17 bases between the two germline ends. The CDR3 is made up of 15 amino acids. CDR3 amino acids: CAWSPYRGRTTEAFF. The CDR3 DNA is TGTGCCTGGAGTCCATACAGAGGGAGAACCACTGAAGCTTTCTTT.

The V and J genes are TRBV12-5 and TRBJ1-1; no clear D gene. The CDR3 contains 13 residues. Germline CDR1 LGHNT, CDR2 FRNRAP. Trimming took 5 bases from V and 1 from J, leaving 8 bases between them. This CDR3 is CASGTWGNTEAFF. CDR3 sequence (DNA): TGTGCTAGTGGTACGTGGGGGAACACTGAAGCTTTCTTT.

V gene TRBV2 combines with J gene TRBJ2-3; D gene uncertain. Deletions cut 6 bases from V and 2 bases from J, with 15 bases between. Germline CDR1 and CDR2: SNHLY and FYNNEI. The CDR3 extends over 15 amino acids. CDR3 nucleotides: TGTGCCAGCAGGTTTGGATCGCTTTACACAGATACGCAGTATTTT. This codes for CASRFGSLYTDTQYF.

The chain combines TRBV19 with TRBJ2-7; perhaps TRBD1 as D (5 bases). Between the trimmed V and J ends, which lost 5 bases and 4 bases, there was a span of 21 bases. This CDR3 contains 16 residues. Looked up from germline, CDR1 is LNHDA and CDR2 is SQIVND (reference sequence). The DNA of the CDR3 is TGTGCCAGTAGTTCGTCGGTCCCGACAGCATTTTACGAGCAGTACTTC. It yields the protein CASSSSVPTAFYEQYF.

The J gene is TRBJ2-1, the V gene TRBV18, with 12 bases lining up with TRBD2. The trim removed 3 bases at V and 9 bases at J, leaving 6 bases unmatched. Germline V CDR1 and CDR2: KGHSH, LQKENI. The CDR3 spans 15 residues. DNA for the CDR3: TGTGCCAGCTCACCCCTAGCGGGAGGGAACCCTGAGCAGTTCTTC. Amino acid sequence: CASSPLAGGNPEQFF.